The 25 T cell receptor beta chains given below trace back to one sample, sequenced in a study of blood T cell repertoires in COVID-19. TCRdb's table, derived via immunoSEQ multiplex PCR, lists solely in-frame clones and lacks some. In the table there are around 230,000 clones, roughly 80% of which are singletons. Sample: peripheral blood. These receptors were taken from a woman aged 80 or over with acute or convalescent COVID-19.

The rearrangement uses TRBV20-1 and TRBJ1-1, with a possible D match to TRBD1 (5 bases). This CDR3 comprises 11 residues. V gave up 4 bases and J gave up 7 bases, with 10 bases separating them. Germline lookup yields CDR1 DFQATT and CDR2 SNEGSKA (reference sequence). The CDR3 sequence is CSATGVGEAFF. DNA of the CDR3: TGCAGTGCTACGGGGGTCGGTGAAGCTTTCTTT.

V and J are TRBV5-4 and TRBJ1-4; D is undetermined. V lost 2 bases, J lost 8 bases, and 10 bases lay in between. The CDR3 runs to 13 residues. Germline CDR1 reads SGHNT; CDR2 reads YYREEE (reference sequence). As DNA, the CDR3 is TGTGCCAGCAGCTTAGATGATCAGGAAAAACTGTTTTTT. Protein product: CASSLDDQEKLFF.

The chain joins TRBV18 to TRBJ1-1, with D possibly TRBD1 on 5 matching bases. CDR1 and CDR2 from the germline V gene are KGHSH and LQKENI. V dropped 2 bases and J dropped 1 base, with 11 bases sitting between them. There are 15 residues in the CDR3. The chain's CDR3 is CASSPTGDRNTEAFF. Written as DNA, the CDR3 is TGTGCCAGCTCACCAACTGGAGACAGGAACACTGAAGCTTTCTTT.

The gene calls are TRBV7-9 and TRBJ2-1; possible D gene TRBD1, 5 bases. The CDR3 runs 15 residues. Deletions cut 0 bases from V and 1 base from J, with 7 bases between. Germline V CDR1 and CDR2: SEHNR, FQNEAQ (reference sequence). The CDR3 DNA sequence: TGTGCCAGCAGCTTAGCACAGGATTCCTACAATGAGCAGTTCTTC. Its protein product is CASSLAQDSYNEQFF. The variable domain in full, with the rest retrieved from reference TRBV7-9 and TRBJ2-1, is DTGVSQNPRHKITKRGQNVTFRCDPISEHNRLYWYRQTLGQGPEFLTYFQNEAQLEKSRLLSDRFSAERPKGSFSTLEIQRTEQGDSAMYLCASSLAQDSYNEQFFGPGTRLTVL.

The CDR3 sequence: CASSTGYQPQHF. The CDR3 DNA reads as TGTGCCAGTAGTACGGGATATCAGCCCCAGCATTTT. The chain links TRBV19 to TRBJ1-5; D is unclear. The V end lost 4 bases, the J end lost 5 bases, and 6 bases lay between the germline ends. Germline V gene sequence: CDR1 LNHDA, CDR2 SQIVND (reference sequence). There are 12 residues in the CDR3.

This clone was seen only a few times. V and J are TRBV19 and TRBJ1-2; maybe TRBD1 (6 bases). The CDR3 length is 16 residues. Germline loops: CDR1 LNHDA, CDR2 SQIVND (reference sequence). Between the trimmed V and J ends, which lost 3 bases and 6 bases, there was a span of 20 bases. The CDR3 is CASSIRFRGAEDGYTF. For the CDR3, the DNA is TGTGCCAGTAGTATCCGATTCCGGGGGGCAGAAGATGGCTACACCTTC.

This chain joins TRBV10-1 and TRBJ2-2; 8 bases agree with TRBD1. The ends lost 7 bases at V and 4 bases at J; junction bases unmatched: 14. Germline CDR1 reads WNHNN; CDR2 reads SYGVQD (reference sequence). The CDR3 extends over 17 amino acids. The CDR3 DNA reads TGCGCCAGCATTCAACCCCGTAGCACAGGGGGCACCGGGGAGCTGTTTTTT. Its translation is CASIQPRSTGGTGELFF.

This chain links TRBV5-1 with TRBJ2-3; TRBD1 agrees at 10 bases. CDR1 SGHRS and CDR2 YFSETQ come from the germline V gene. The CDR3 runs to 16 residues. With 3 bases clipped from V and 1 base from J, the junction kept 5 bases outside the gene matches. CDR3 sequence: CASSSAGTGGTDTQYF. DNA of the CDR3: TGCGCCAGCAGCTCGGCCGGGACAGGGGGCACAGATACGCAGTATTTT.

The rearrangement joins TRBV9 to TRBJ1-3, with 9 bases identical to TRBD1. Germline V gene data show CDR1 as SGDLS and CDR2 as YYNGEE. CDR3 length: 15 residues. The V segment lost 2 bases and the J segment 2 bases; nucleotides outside the gene matches: 2. CDR3 sequence reads: CASSVRQGAGNTIYF. The CDR3, as DNA: TGTGCCAGCAGCGTCCGACAGGGGGCTGGAAACACCATATATTTT. The full variable domain, completed using reference TRBV9 and TRBJ1-3, is DSGVTQTPKHLITATGQRVTLRCSPRSGDLSVYWYQQSLDQGLQFLIQYYNGEERAKGNILERFSAQQFPDLHSELNLSSLELGDSALYFCASSVRQGAGNTIYFGEGSWLTVV.

The J gene is TRBJ1-4, the V gene TRBV2; the D is unclear. Germline lookup yields CDR1 SNHLY and CDR2 FYNNEI. The ends were cut back, 7 bases at V and 4 bases at J, with 10 bases in the middle. The CDR3 spans 13 residues. CDR3 region: CASILRGNEKLFF. The CDR3 DNA reads as TGTGCCAGCATCCTGCGCGGTAATGAAAAACTGTTTTTT.

The V and J genes are TRBV11-1 and TRBJ1-1, with 7 bases that match TRBD1. J lost 10 bases, V lost 5 bases, and 4 bases had no gene match. CDR1 and CDR2 (germline): SGHAT, FQDESV (reference sequence). The CDR3 runs 11 residues. CDR3: CASSITGVAFF. The DNA for the CDR3 is TGTGCCAGCAGCATCACAGGGGTAGCTTTCTTT.

The rearrangement uses TRBV30 and TRBJ2-4, with TRBD1 matching over 8 bases. Germline V CDR1 and CDR2: GTSNPN, SVGIG (reference sequence). Trimming took 3 bases from V and 7 from J; bases not matched to a gene: 8. The CDR3 has 14 amino acids. CDR3: CAWSAGGVGNIQYF. CDR3 sequence (DNA): TGTGCCTGGAGCGCAGGGGGCGTCGGGAACATTCAGTACTTC. The full variable domain, rest sourced from reference TRBV30 and TRBJ2-4, is SQTIHQWPATLVQPVGSPLSLECTVEGTSNPNLYWYRQAAGRGLQLLFYSVGIGQISSEVPQNLSASRPQDRQFILSSKKLLLSDSGFYLCAWSAGGVGNIQYFGAGTRLSVL.

The J gene is TRBJ1-2, the V gene TRBV6-4; D gene ambiguous. CDR1 and CDR2 (germline): MRHNA, SNTAGT. There are 16 residues in the CDR3. V lost 6 bases to trimming and J lost 4 bases, with 21 bases between them. The CDR3 DNA follows: TGTGCCAGCAGCCCTTCGGCAGGCCAAGTTGGCTATGGCTACACCTTC. Amino acid sequence: CASSPSAGQVGYGYTF.

The CDR3 here is CASSQDPLPRGRRTEAFF. The DNA of the CDR3 is TGCGCCAGCAGCCAAGATCCCCTTCCCAGGGGGCGGAGGACTGAAGCTTTCTTT. J is TRBJ1-1 and V is TRBV4-1; 8 bases line up with TRBD1. Germline assignment: CDR1 MGHRA and CDR2 YSYEKL. The length of the CDR3 is 18 residues. With 0 bases clipped from V and 5 bases from J, the junction kept 14 bases outside the gene matches.

The gene calls are TRBV19 and TRBJ1-5; TRBD1 agrees at 7 bases. In germline, CDR1 is LNHDA, CDR2 SQIVND (reference sequence). V was pared by 3 bases and J by 7 bases, with 9 bases of the junction left unmatched. The CDR3 consists of 15 residues. CDR3 bases: TGTGCCAGTAGTATGGGCACAGGGGTTCGGCAGCCCCAGCATTTT. Translated: CASSMGTGVRQPQHF. Using reference TRBV19 and TRBJ1-5 for the parts outside the CDR3, the full variable domain is DGGITQSPKYLFRKEGQNVTLSCEQNLNHDAMYWYRQDPGQGLRLIYYSQIVNDFQKGDIAEGYSVSREKKESFPLTVTSAQKNPTAFYLCASSMGTGVRQPQHFGDGTRLSIL.

The rearrangement joins TRBV9 to TRBJ1-1; the match to TRBD1 covers 11 bases. With 0 bases clipped from V and 0 bases from J, the junction kept 16 bases outside the gene matches. This CDR3 comprises 21 residues. Germline V gene sequence: CDR1 SGDLS, CDR2 YYNGEE. CDR3 sequence (DNA): TGTGCCAGCAGCGTAGCCCTAAAGATTTCCCCGGGACAGGGGGTGAACACTGAAGCTTTCTTT. It is translated as CASSVALKISPGQGVNTEAFF. Filled out from reference TRBV9 and TRBJ1-1, the complete variable domain reads DSGVTQTPKHLITATGQRVTLRCSPRSGDLSVYWYQQSLDQGLQFLIQYYNGEERAKGNILERFSAQQFPDLHSELNLSSLELGDSALYFCASSVALKISPGQGVNTEAFFGQGTRLTVV.

The chain recombines TRBV6-6 with TRBJ1-5, with 7 bases aligning to TRBD1. The CDR3 has 15 amino acids. Losses at the gene ends were 4 bases for V and 1 base for J; bases not matched to a gene: 4. Germline V gives CDR1 MNHNY, CDR2 SVGAGI (reference sequence). The CDR3 protein is CASSFDRASNQPQHF. DNA for the CDR3: TGTGCCAGCAGTTTCGACAGGGCGAGCAATCAGCCCCAGCATTTT.

J is TRBJ2-7 and V is TRBV5-6, with D possibly matching TRBD2 (5 bases). Germline V gives CDR1 SGHDT, CDR2 YYEEEE. This CDR3 has 17 amino acids. Between the trimmed V and J ends, which lost 0 bases and 2 bases, there was a span of 18 bases. The CDR3 protein is CASSLEGGPPFAYEQYF. The CDR3 region has the DNA TGTGCCAGCAGCTTGGAAGGAGGTCCCCCCTTTGCCTACGAGCAGTACTTC.

The chain employs TRBV11-2 and TRBJ1-6; TRBD1 is a possible D gene (5 bases). The CDR3 covers 17 residues. The germline V gene has CDR1 SGHAT and CDR2 FQNNGV. The V and J ends lost 1 base and 2 bases respectively, with 12 bases between them. CDR3 sequence reads: CASSLATGTAYNSPLHF. The CDR3 region has the DNA TGTGCCAGCAGCTTAGCCACAGGAACTGCCTATAATTCACCCCTCCACTTT.

CDR3 sequence (DNA): TGCGCCAGCAGCTTGGGTCCGGACAGGCTCGTTTCCACAGATACGCAGTATTTT. Translation gives CASSLGPDRLVSTDTQYF. The chain recombines TRBV5-1 with TRBJ2-3; 7 nucleotides agree with TRBD1. This CDR3 is built from 18 residues. Germline V gene lookup returns CDR1 SGHRS and CDR2 YFSETQ. V was clipped by 0 bases and J by 2 bases; unmatched bases: 12.

The CDR3 loop is CASSQVGGGQPQHF. Written as DNA, the CDR3 is TGCGCCAGCAGCCAGGTCGGGGGAGGTCAGCCCCAGCATTTT. The chain couples TRBV5-1 to TRBJ1-5, with D possibly being TRBD1 (5 bases). This CDR3 has 14 residues. Germline loops: CDR1 SGHRS, CDR2 YFSETQ. The V and J ends lost 4 bases and 6 bases respectively, with 14 bases between them.

This clone was recorded only once. The chain joins TRBV5-3 to TRBJ1-1; D unclear. TRBV5-3 is an ORF; its function is uncertain. V lost 4 bases and J lost 1, with 11 bases in between. The CDR3 is 14 amino acids. In DNA, the CDR3 is TGTGCCAGAAGCCCCAGGCGTAGGAACACTGAAGCTTTCTTT. Translated, it gives CARSPRRRNTEAFF.

This clone was counted a single time. This chain uses TRBV28 with TRBJ2-1; 7 bases line up with TRBD1. The V gene end was trimmed by 6 bases and the J gene end by 15 bases; junction bases not matched to a gene: 8. Germline CDR1 and CDR2: MDHEN and SYDVKM. The length of the CDR3 is 11 residues. CDR3 sequence: CASRGQDSLFF. DNA of the CDR3: TGTGCCAGCAGAGGACAGGATAGCTTGTTCTTC.

This clone was recorded only once. This chain uses TRBV28 with TRBJ2-3; 7 nucleotides match TRBD1. The V gene's germline CDR1 is MDHEN and CDR2 SYDVKM. Germline trimming cut 6 bases from V and 2 bases from J; bases unmatched to any gene: 5. The CDR3 length is 14 residues. CDR3 loop: CASSQGGPTDTQYF. In nucleotides, the CDR3 is TGTGCCAGCAGCCAAGGGGGCCCCACAGATACGCAGTATTTT.

V gene TRBV6-5 combines with J gene TRBJ2-1; the match to TRBD1 covers 9 bases. Trimming cost V 7 bases and J 2 bases; bases outside gene matches: 6. Germline CDR1 is MNHEY and CDR2 is SVGAGI. The CDR3 runs 15 residues. CDR3 residues: CASTPGQGTYNEQFF. The CDR3 DNA is TGTGCCAGCACCCCGGGACAGGGAACCTACAATGAGCAGTTCTTC.